This entry features one T cell receptor beta chain sequence. Its antigen is unknown. Nothing much larger sits one base from this clone, and base qualities are not available. V loses 6 bases of germline sequence and J loses 2 bases, and the interval between the two ends is 11 bases. CDR1 MDHEN and CDR2 SYDVKM were looked up in the germline V gene. Inclusive of the bounding cysteine and phenylalanine, the CDR3 is 14 residues long. Left in the record is the CDR3 DNA by itself, 42 bases read in frame from the first base. The sample originates from a study of shared clonotypes between healthy human individuals (dated by TCRdb to 2020 to 2022). About the full investigation: A couple of women and three men aged 18 to 49 years were included in the cohort. For each donor, CD4 naive and CD4 memory were each run on three plates, CD8 naive on two plates, and CD8 memory on one plate. To estimate repertoire size and how much clonotype sharing occurs between individuals, the study deeply sequenced the blood TCR repertoires of five or six healthy adults. Libraries were prepared and TCR repertoires were sequenced by different laboratories using diverse techniques, in order to increase sequencing depth and limit assay-specific biases. Per donor, leukapheresis produced somewhere between about 0.8 and 9 billion PBMCs. The study at large found these results: Sharing across several donors was observed for about 5% of naive CD4, 3% to 3.5% of naive CD8, about 2.3% of memory CD4, and roughly 0.4% of memory CD8 clonotypes. Incomplete sequencing was indicated by rarefaction of sorted-subset datasets, despite the large sequencing depth. Naive subsets generally had larger estimated clonotype richness than memory subsets. Clonotypes shared by all four sorted-subset donors showed higher generation probabilities than non-shared clonotypes. Sampling was restricted to blood, and TCR repertoires in tissues likely differ from the TCR repertoires found in blood. Because the study included only a small number of donors, the genetic and exposure-history diversity represented was limited. Pairwise subsampling led to the expectation that sequencing depth would affect the degree of clonotype sharing among donors.

The donors were healthy, HIV-negative adults who had no recently reported acute infections or vaccinations. Every donor was a Caucasian adult residing in Nashville, Tennessee, USA. CD4+ T cells were enriched by magnetic negative selection, after which naive cells were positively selected on CD45RA and the negative fraction was taken as the memory subset. After blood collection by leukapheresis, PBMCs were isolated using Ficoll-Histopaque density gradient centrifugation and then cryopreserved in the vapor phase of liquid nitrogen. Analytical flow cytometry was used to check the purity and quantity of each magnetically sorted T cell population. Genomic DNA was isolated from every sorted fraction and measured by UV absorbance on a Nanodrop 2000c. Using the deep immunoSEQ assay, TCR CDR3 regions were amplified from genomic DNA by multiplex PCR. Extracted genomic DNA from each cell subset was spread evenly across all wells of several immunoSEQ 96-well plates, with each plate serving as a replicate. For sorted subsets, about 220 ng of genomic DNA, equivalent to 25,000 to 35,000 T cell genomes, went into each replicate PCR. Purified libraries were quantified with a Qubit 3.0 fluorometer, sized on a Bioanalyzer 2100, and re-quantified with the KAPA Library Quantification kit. Each immunoSEQ 96-well plate was sequenced on its own single-read 150-cycle Illumina NextSeq 550 flow cell. The original pipeline was this. The immunoSEQ output contained only junctional sequences without quality scores, so filtering could not match that applied to full-length reads. To assign V/J genes and CDR3, sequences were annotated against IMGT germline references using PyIR, a Python wrapper for IgBLAST v1.9. Reads were removed for weak V/J assignments (E-value above 1e-6), missing CDR3, stop codons, out-of-frame junctions, or ambiguous translated residues. V3J clonotypes were defined as sequences sharing an identical inferred V gene, J gene, and CDR3 amino acid sequence. The percentage overlap between two repertoires was calculated by dividing the number of shared unique clonotypes by the size of the smaller repertoire. Three approaches were used to assess repertoire richness: RTK rarefaction, the Chao1 estimator, and Recon v2.1 estimates of unobserved clonotypes. For all TCRbeta clonotypes obtained by the gDNA method from four donors, generation probabilities were computed with OLGA. TCRdb took this table from immuneACCESS and kept in-frame rearrangements with V and J called. Such tables lack part of the clones; where checked against another copy, unresolved V genes explain under half of the gap, and the rest is unexplained. For V, J and clone size, that table is used; D and trimming come from the DNA. This sample is represented by roughly 680,000 clones; 72% of them were singletons. The top ten clones comprise approximately 1.7% of the sample.

Sequences were obtained from memory CD4+ T cells sorted from blood. The sample's cell subset or site label, in plain terms: CD45RA-negative fraction. This clonotype was sampled from a young woman in good health. The chain couples TRBV28 to TRBJ1-5, with no reliable assignment of the D segment. The DNA sequence reads TGTGCCAGCAGGGCCGTATATGGCAATCAGCCCCAGCATTTT. It is translated as CASRAVYGNQPQHF.